The 23 T cell receptor beta chains given below trace back to one sample, sequenced in a study of control samples from healthy donors and cancer patients. Here immunoSEQ multiplex PCR was the method, and the copy in TCRdb shows in-frame clones only, minus some. The sample holds about 120,000 clones, over 80% seen once. Sequencing was performed on blood. These TCRs come from a woman between 45 and 65 years old in good health.

On this clone itself: The same CDR3 arises from other DNA sequences in this sample as well. The rearrangement joins TRBV24-1 to TRBJ1-2, with 7 bases identical to TRBD1. Germline loops: CDR1 KGHDR, CDR2 SFDVKD. CDR3 length equals 13 residues. The J segment lost 14 bases and the V segment lost 7 bases, leaving 15 bases of the junction unmatched. The CDR3 nucleotides are TGTGCCACCAGGCACACCCTAGACAGGGAATTAACCTTC. This sequence encodes CATRHTLDRELTF.

The chain couples TRBV2 to TRBJ2-7, with D perhaps given as TRBD1 or TRBD2 (5 bases each). CDR3 length equals 13 residues. Germline lookup yields CDR1 SNHLY and CDR2 FYNNEI. V lost 6 bases, J lost 3 bases, and 12 bases lay in between. CDR3 nucleotides: TGTGCCAGCAGCTGGGACGCTGGCTACGAGCAGTACTTC. This sequence encodes CASSWDAGYEQYF. The full variable domain, rest sourced from reference TRBV2 and TRBJ2-7, is EPEVTQTPSHQVTQMGQEVILRCVPISNHLYFYWYRQILGQKVEFLVSFYNNEISEKSEIFDDQFSVERPDGSNFTLKIRSTKLEDSAMYFCASSWDAGYEQYFGPGTRLTVT.

V is TRBV3-1 (or the pseudogene TRBV3-2) and J is TRBJ2-7, with no clear D. Per the germline V gene, CDR1 is LGHDT and CDR2 is YNNKEL (reference sequence). Trimming left V 1 base short and J 3 bases short, with 13 bases between. The CDR3 is made up of 15 amino acids. CDR3 loop: CASSQVGSSLYEQYF. The CDR3 DNA is TGTGCCAGCAGCCAAGTCGGCAGTTCGCTCTACGAGCAGTACTTC.

This clone was recorded a few times. The CDR3 is CASMGVNTEAFF. In DNA form, the CDR3 reads TGTGCCAGCATGGGAGTGAACACTGAAGCTTTCTTT. This chain joins TRBV6-5 and TRBJ1-1; D is undetermined. V lost 7 bases and J 0 bases, leaving 6 bases between the germline ends. This CDR3 spans 12 amino acids. Germline values: CDR1 MNHEY, CDR2 SVGAGI.

This chain links TRBV6-1 with TRBJ1-2; the match to TRBD1 covers 9 bases. The germline V gene has CDR1 MNHNS and CDR2 SASEGT. This CDR3 contains 14 residues. V gave up 4 bases and J gave up 5 bases; unmatched junction bases: 5. This chain's CDR3 is CASSGDRVLYGYTF. Written as DNA, the CDR3 is TGTGCCAGCAGTGGGGACAGGGTCCTTTATGGCTACACCTTC.

The V and J genes are TRBV19 and TRBJ2-5, with D perhaps matching TRBD1 (6 bases). This CDR3 contains 14 residues. Germline CDR1 LNHDA, CDR2 SQIVND (reference sequence). The germline V and J ends were trimmed by 3 bases and 2 bases, with 10 bases remaining between them. The CDR3 here is CASSIGQGQETQYF. For the CDR3, the DNA is TGTGCCAGTAGTATCGGGCAGGGGCAAGAGACCCAGTACTTC.

V is TRBV19 and J is TRBJ1-2; D unclear. The ends were cut back, 6 bases at V and 4 bases at J, with 9 bases in the middle. This CDR3 is built from 12 residues. Per the germline V gene, CDR1 is LNHDA and CDR2 is SQIVND (reference sequence). The chain's CDR3 is CASRISVYGYTF. The DNA for the CDR3 is TGTGCCAGTAGAATCTCCGTCTATGGCTACACCTTC.

This chain joins TRBV25-1 and TRBJ2-5; D gene uncertain. The CDR3 extends over 18 amino acids. The germline V and J ends were trimmed by 1 base and 4 bases, with 22 bases remaining between them. Germline assignment: CDR1 MGHDK and CDR2 SYGVNS. The CDR3 loop reads CASSESKGSRVIPETQYF. The CDR3 bases are TGTGCCAGCAGTGAATCTAAAGGCTCCCGGGTAATTCCAGAGACCCAGTACTTC.

This chain connects TRBV5-1 to TRBJ2-1; 9 positions agree with TRBD2. Germline V gene lookup returns CDR1 SGHRS and CDR2 YFSETQ. The ends lost 3 bases at V and 6 bases at J; junction bases unmatched: 13. The CDR3 runs 17 residues. CDR3 coding DNA: TGCGCCAGCAGCTCCCGGGTCGCGGGGGGGGCCTTCAATGAGCAGTTCTTC. This sequence encodes CASSSRVAGGAFNEQFF.

The gene calls are TRBV2 and TRBJ2-7; D gene uncertain. From germline, CDR1 is SNHLY and CDR2 FYNNEI. There are 12 residues in the CDR3. The ends were cut back, 4 bases at V and 6 bases at J, with 10 bases in the middle. The CDR3 reads CASSVGFGEQYF. The CDR3 DNA reads TGTGCCAGCAGTGTGGGATTTGGCGAGCAGTACTTC.

This chain connects TRBV5-6 to TRBJ2-7; TRBD1 matches at 10 bases. The CDR3 covers 15 residues. The trim removed 0 bases at V and 2 bases at J, leaving 2 bases unmatched. Germline values: CDR1 SGHDT, CDR2 YYEEEE. CDR3 amino acids: CASSLGGQGTYEQYF. CDR3 nucleotide sequence: TGTGCCAGCAGCTTGGGGGGACAGGGGACCTACGAGCAGTACTTC.

This clone has a single count. This chain uses TRBV19 with TRBJ2-1; D is unclear. This CDR3 spans 12 amino acids. Germline CDR1 LNHDA, CDR2 SQIVND (reference sequence). V was trimmed by 5 bases and J by 6 bases, leaving 8 bases between them. CDR3 sequence reads: CASSLRSNEQFF. DNA for the CDR3: TGTGCCAGTAGTCTCCGAAGCAATGAGCAGTTCTTC.

A single count supports this clone. V gene TRBV10-2 combines with J gene TRBJ2-3; 10 nucleotides line up with TRBD2. J lost 8 bases, V lost 3 bases, and 5 bases had no gene match. Germline loops: CDR1 WSHSY, CDR2 SAAADI. CDR3 length: 14 residues. For the CDR3, the DNA is TGCGCCAGCAGTGATGGGAGCGGGAGGGGTACGCAGTATTTT. It is translated as CASSDGSGRGTQYF.

The chain couples TRBV19 to TRBJ2-2; either TRBD1 or TRBD2 may supply D (5 bases each). The germline V gene has CDR1 LNHDA and CDR2 SQIVND (reference sequence). The CDR3 totals 13 residues. V lost 10 bases, J lost 4 bases, and 13 bases lay in between. The CDR3 nucleotides read TGTGCCACCTCCGGGACGTTCACCGGGGAGCTGTTTTTT. It is translated as CATSGTFTGELFF.

This clone was counted once. The chain carries TRBV9 and TRBJ2-1, with D maybe TRBD2 (6 bases). V was cut by 0 bases and J by 4 bases, with 17 bases left in between. Germline V gives CDR1 SGDLS, CDR2 YYNGEE. The CDR3 runs to 17 residues. CDR3: CASSVELRGRGYNEQFF. The CDR3 DNA follows: TGTGCCAGCAGCGTAGAATTGCGTGGGCGGGGATACAATGAGCAGTTCTTC.

This clone has only a few counts. The rearrangement uses TRBV3-1 (or the pseudogene TRBV3-2) and TRBJ2-5, with TRBD1 as a possible D gene (5 bases). V lost 0 bases and J lost 1, with 15 bases in between. The CDR3 runs 17 residues. Germline V lookup: CDR1 LGHDT, CDR2 YNNKEL (reference sequence). The CDR3 here is CASSQEVRASGQETQYF. In nucleotides, the CDR3 is TGTGCCAGCAGCCAAGAGGTCAGGGCGTCAGGCCAAGAGACCCAGTACTTC.

The rearrangement links TRBV6-1 to TRBJ2-1, with 7 bases aligning to TRBD2. Germline V CDR1 and CDR2: MNHNS, SASEGT. Trimming cost V 3 bases and J 6 bases; bases outside gene matches: 14. CDR3 length equals 17 residues. CDR3 bases: TGTGCCAGCAGTGAGATATCCGAGCCAACGGGAGGCAATGAGCAGTTCTTC. Translating gives CASSEISEPTGGNEQFF.

V usage is TRBV13 and J usage is TRBJ2-1, with 7 positions matching TRBD2. Germline trimming cut 0 bases from V and 10 bases from J; bases unmatched to any gene: 15. The germline V gene encodes CDR1 PRHDT and CDR2 FYEKMQ (reference sequence). CDR3 size: 17 residues. As DNA, the CDR3 is TGTGCCAGCAGCTTAGGCCACGGCGGGGGTACGCTTTCGGAGCAGTTCTTC. This gives the protein CASSLGHGGGTLSEQFF.

The chain uses TRBV28 and TRBJ1-1, with 7 bases identical to TRBD1. This CDR3 is 16 amino acids long. The ends lost 8 bases at V and 0 bases at J; junction bases unmatched: 12. Per germline, CDR1 MDHEN and CDR2 SYDVKM. CDR3 residues: CASLRQGVLLNTEAFF. CDR3 nucleotide sequence: TGTGCCAGCCTAAGACAGGGAGTCCTTCTGAACACTGAAGCTTTCTTT.

The chain is built from TRBV2 and TRBJ2-5; D is undetermined. V shed 5 bases and J shed 3 bases, with 16 bases lying between them. In germline, CDR1 is SNHLY, CDR2 FYNNEI. CDR3 length equals 15 residues. The CDR3 sequence is CASSLSALPKETQYF. In nucleotides, the CDR3 is TGTGCCAGCAGTCTCTCCGCGTTGCCCAAAGAGACCCAGTACTTC.

The V gene is TRBV28, the J gene TRBJ2-7, with D possibly being TRBD1 (5 bases). This CDR3 spans 13 amino acids. The germline V and J ends were trimmed by 10 bases and 2 bases, with 15 bases remaining between them. Germline values: CDR1 MDHEN, CDR2 SYDVKM. The CDR3 DNA reads TGTGCCACCATATCGACAGCGACCTACGAGCAGTACTTC. It encodes CATISTATYEQYF.

The chain links TRBV5-1 to TRBJ2-1, with D maybe TRBD2 (6 bases). The V end was cut by 0 bases, the J end by 7 bases, with 11 bases between. The CDR3 has 14 residues. The V gene's germline CDR1 is SGHRS and CDR2 YFSETQ. The CDR3 DNA is TGCGCCAGCAGCTTGGAGGGACTCTTGAATGAGCAGTTCTTC. Encoded protein: CASSLEGLLNEQFF.

CDR3 protein: CASSYSTGEGETQYF. The DNA of the CDR3 is TGTGCCAGCAGTTACTCTACAGGGGAGGGGGAGACCCAGTACTTC. The J gene is TRBJ2-5, the V gene TRBV6-5; TRBD1 or TRBD2 may be the D gene (7 bases each). V lost 0 bases and J lost 5, with 13 bases in between. This CDR3 is built from 15 residues. From germline, CDR1 is MNHEY and CDR2 SVGAGI.